These 31 T cell receptor beta chains were all obtained from the same sample, sequenced in a study of OX40 agonist ivuxolimab in advanced cancers. TCRdb keeps only in-frame clones here, not all; method: immunoSEQ multiplex PCR. Counted here are approximately 70,000 clones, approximately 90% occurring once; the ten biggest clones make up under 3.5%. The sample was CD4+ or CD8+ T cells sorted from blood, taken in a trial of the OX40 agonist ivuxolimab. These TCRs come from an adult with an advanced solid tumor such as melanoma, head and neck, liver or kidney cancer.

In this sample, this clone turned up once. The chain joins TRBV5-6 to TRBJ1-4; D is unresolved. The CDR3 length is 13 residues. V dropped 2 bases and J dropped 0 bases, with 2 bases sitting between them. CDR1 is SGHDT and CDR2 is YYEEEE in the germline V gene. CDR3 amino acids: CASSFPTNEKLFF. The CDR3 DNA reads TGTGCCAGCAGCTTCCCAACTAATGAAAAACTGTTTTTT.

The rearrangement joins TRBV6-5 to TRBJ1-2, with TRBD1 matching over 9 bases. Germline CDR1 reads MNHEY; CDR2 reads SVGAGI. The V segment lost 5 bases and the J segment 3 bases; nucleotides outside the gene matches: 7. The CDR3 loop spans 15 amino acids. CDR3 nucleotide sequence: TGTGCCAGCAGTGGTCGAGGACAGGGGTACTATGGCTACACCTTC. This gives the protein CASSGRGQGYYGYTF.

This clone was seen only a few times. The chain couples TRBV11-3 to TRBJ2-2, with TRBD1 as a possible D gene (7 bases). This CDR3 comprises 16 residues. The V end was cut by 5 bases, the J end by 3 bases, with 16 bases between. The germline CDR1 and CDR2 sequences are SGHNT and YENEEA. The CDR3 reads CASSLSGGPDTGELFF. CDR3 coding DNA: TGTGCCAGCAGCCTATCAGGGGGGCCCGACACCGGGGAGCTGTTTTTT.

The chain recombines TRBV4-1 with TRBJ1-2, with a tentative D call TRBD1 (5 bases). Looked up from germline, CDR1 is MGHRA and CDR2 is YSYEKL. V dropped 0 bases and J dropped 4 bases, with 12 bases sitting between them. The CDR3 sequence is 15 residues long. The CDR3 DNA follows: TGCGCCAGCAGCCAAGATAACCAGGGCTTCTATGGCTACACCTTC. This codes for CASSQDNQGFYGYTF.

This chain links TRBV4-1 with TRBJ2-1; 12 bases match TRBD2. The CDR3 length is 16 residues. The ends lost 1 base at V and 5 bases at J; junction bases unmatched: 3. In germline, CDR1 is MGHRA, CDR2 YSYEKL. The CDR3 spells CASSQVRLAGDNEQFF. CDR3 nucleotide sequence: TGCGCCAGCAGCCAAGTGAGACTAGCGGGGGACAATGAGCAGTTCTTC.

This rearrangement joins TRBV29-1 to TRBJ1-4; a weak D match, TRBD1 (5 bases). With 3 bases removed from V and 0 bases from J, the gap between germline ends came to 8 bases. The V gene's germline CDR1 is SQVTM and CDR2 ANQGSEA. The CDR3 is made up of 14 amino acids. CDR3 coding DNA: TGCAGCGTTGAGATGACAGCAACTAATGAAAAACTGTTTTTT. Encoded protein: CSVEMTATNEKLFF.

The chain is built from TRBV4-2 and TRBJ2-5; 7 nucleotides line up with TRBD2. Losses at the gene ends were 4 bases for V and 1 base for J; bases not matched to a gene: 9. From germline, CDR1 is LGHNA and CDR2 YNFKEQ. This CDR3 contains 16 residues. In DNA, the CDR3 is TGTGCCAGCAGCCCCCTAATAGCGGGCTTCCAAGAGACCCAGTACTTC. Translation gives CASSPLIAGFQETQYF.

This clone has only one observation. The chain employs TRBV10-1 and TRBJ2-7; 7 bases align to TRBD1. The germline V gene has CDR1 WNHNN and CDR2 SYGVQD (reference sequence). Trimming cost V 6 bases and J 2 bases; bases outside gene matches: 13. The CDR3 extends over 16 amino acids. CDR3 DNA sequence: TGCGCCAGCAGAAGTCCCCTCCAAGGGGGCCCCTACGAGCAGTACTTC. Protein: CASRSPLQGGPYEQYF.

V usage is TRBV7-6 and J usage is TRBJ1-3; a weak D match, TRBD1 (6 bases). CDR1 is SGHVS and CDR2 is FNYEAQ in the germline V gene. The CDR3 consists of 15 residues. V was trimmed by 2 bases and J by 4 bases, leaving 12 bases between them. The CDR3 protein is CASSLKDSGGNTIYF. In DNA, the CDR3 is TGTGCCAGCAGCTTAAAGGACAGCGGGGGAAACACCATATATTTT.

CDR3 nucleotides: TGTGCCACCTACCGGGACAGGGGGCGAGATACGCAGTATTTT. Translating gives CATYRDRGRDTQYF. The chain links TRBV6-1 to TRBJ2-3, with 12 bases lining up with TRBD1. The CDR3 runs 14 residues. The germline V gene has CDR1 MNHNS and CDR2 SASEGT. J was trimmed by 5 bases and V by 10 bases; bases with no gene match: 7.

V and J are TRBV9 and TRBJ2-3, with D possibly being TRBD2 (6 bases). V was cut by 0 bases and J by 0 bases, with 17 bases left in between. Germline lookup yields CDR1 SGDLS and CDR2 YYNGEE. CDR3 length equals 18 residues. In nucleotides, the CDR3 is TGTGCCAGCAGCGTAGGGGATCGGGACTTAACTAGCACAGATACGCAGTATTTT. This encodes CASSVGDRDLTSTDTQYF. Using reference TRBV9 and TRBJ2-3 for the parts outside the CDR3, the full variable domain is DSGVTQTPKHLITATGQRVTLRCSPRSGDLSVYWYQQSLDQGLQFLIQYYNGEERAKGNILERFSAQQFPDLHSELNLSSLELGDSALYFCASSVGDRDLTSTDTQYFGPGTRLTVL.

The chain links TRBV5-6 to TRBJ2-3, with TRBD1 identical over 8 bases. V gave up 4 bases and J gave up 2 bases; unmatched junction bases: 9. Germline V gene lookup returns CDR1 SGHDT and CDR2 YYEEEE. The CDR3 is 16 residues long. CDR3 sequence: CASSHRTGTYTDTQYF. In DNA, the CDR3 is TGTGCCAGCAGCCACCGGACAGGGACCTACACAGATACGCAGTATTTT.

The rearrangement links TRBV6-5 to TRBJ2-7; D call uncertain. The CDR3 is made up of 13 amino acids. V was clipped by 5 bases and J by 9 bases, with 17 bases between them. Germline V gene sequence: CDR1 MNHEY, CDR2 SVGAGI. CDR3 protein: CASSSSTVIRQYF. In DNA form, the CDR3 reads TGTGCCAGCAGTAGTTCGACGGTTATACGGCAGTACTTC.

The rearrangement links TRBV7-9 to TRBJ2-5; 7 nucleotides line up with TRBD2. The J segment lost 4 bases and the V segment lost 5 bases, leaving 4 bases of the junction unmatched. Germline CDR1 SEHNR, CDR2 FQNEAQ (reference sequence). This CDR3 spans 13 amino acids. CDR3: CASSGEGSETQYF. CDR3 nucleotide sequence: TGTGCCAGCAGCGGGGAGGGGTCAGAGACCCAGTACTTC.

This clone was found once. One end of the junction is discordant with germline, which a read error may explain. The V and J genes are TRBV7-7 and TRBJ2-5; no firm D call. CDR3 length: 13 amino acids. Germline V lookup: CDR1 SSHAT, CDR2 FNYEAQ (reference sequence). In nucleotides, the CDR3 is TGTGCTAGCAGCTTAGCCCTCCCGGAGACCCAGTACTTC. This sequence encodes CASSLALPETQYF.

The chain employs TRBV5-6 and TRBJ2-1; D is unresolved. Trimming left V 4 bases short and J 6 bases short, with 8 bases between. The CDR3 length is 12 residues. Per the germline V gene, CDR1 is SGHDT and CDR2 is YYEEEE. The CDR3 coding sequence is TGTGCCAGCAGCAGGAGTTTCAATGAGCAGTTCTTC. This codes for CASSRSFNEQFF.

This chain uses TRBV7-8 with TRBJ2-4; D unresolved. V lost 5 bases and J 4 bases, leaving 6 bases between the germline ends. Germline CDR1 reads SGHVS; CDR2 reads FQNEAQ. The CDR3 runs to 12 residues. CDR3 in amino acids: CASSAQKNIQYF. The CDR3 DNA is TGTGCCAGCAGCGCTCAGAAAAACATTCAGTACTTC.

The chain is built from TRBV15 and TRBJ1-1; D gene ambiguous. Germline values: CDR1 LNHNV, CDR2 YYDKDF (reference sequence). This CDR3 contains 13 residues. The V end was cut by 0 bases, the J end by 10 bases, with 12 bases between. The CDR3 DNA follows: TGTGCCACCAGCAGAGATCTTATCGGCGGAGCTTTCTTT. Encoded protein: CATSRDLIGGAFF.

This clone was detected once. This chain uses TRBV28 with TRBJ2-6; 7 bases align to TRBD2. The CDR3 has 16 residues. The V and J ends lost 3 bases and 3 bases, in that order; junction bases with no gene match: 5. Germline V gives CDR1 MDHEN, CDR2 SYDVKM. The CDR3 bases are TGTGCCAGCAGTTTGCAAGGGGACTATGGGGCCAACGTCCTGACTTTC. It yields the protein CASSLQGDYGANVLTF.

This rearrangement joins TRBV7-2 to TRBJ1-2, with a possible D match to TRBD1 (5 bases). Per germline, CDR1 SGHTA and CDR2 FQGNSA. The CDR3 sequence is 14 residues long. Trimming removed 6 bases at V and 5 bases at J, with 16 bases between. In nucleotides, the CDR3 is TGTGCCAGCAGAACAGGAGGATGGGATTATGGCTACACCTTC. This encodes CASRTGGWDYGYTF. Together with reference TRBV7-2 and TRBJ1-2, the CDR3 gives the full variable domain: GAGVSQSPSNKVTEKGKDVELRCDPISGHTALYWYRQSLGQGLEFLIYFQGNSAPDKSGLPSDRFSAERTGGSVSTLTIQRTQQEDSAVYLCASRTGGWDYGYTFGSGTRLTVV.

The CDR3 region has the DNA TGTGCCAGTAGTATATGGCCGCTGCACGAGCAGTACTTC. As protein: CASSIWPLHEQYF. The chain couples TRBV19 to TRBJ2-7; D ambiguous. The germline gives CDR1 LNHDA, CDR2 SQIVND (reference sequence). V lost 2 bases to trimming and J lost 5 bases, with 10 bases between them. The CDR3 extends over 13 amino acids.

V and J are TRBV2 and TRBJ2-1; the D call may be TRBD1 or TRBD2 (5 bases each). V was shortened by 8 bases and J by 6 bases, with 14 bases between the two germline ends. From germline, CDR1 is SNHLY and CDR2 FYNNEI. The CDR3 covers 13 residues. Here the CDR3 DNA reads TGTGCCAGCCGCCCGAGGGGTGTCAATGAGCAGTTCTTC. Its protein is CASRPRGVNEQFF.

V usage is TRBV20-1 and J usage is TRBJ2-3; possibly TRBD1 for D (5 bases). This CDR3 spans 11 amino acids. The germline gives CDR1 DFQATT, CDR2 SNEGSKA (reference sequence). Trimming shortened V by 5 bases and J by 4 bases, and 7 bases separated the two germline ends. The CDR3 spells CSAQGSDTQYF. The CDR3 nucleotides read TGCAGTGCTCAGGGATCAGATACGCAGTATTTT.

The chain is built from TRBV4-2 and TRBJ2-7, with 10 nucleotides matching TRBD2. CDR1 and CDR2 (germline): LGHNA, YNFKEQ. The CDR3 has 15 residues. Trimming cost V 5 bases and J 4 bases; bases outside gene matches: 8. CDR3 sequence: CASSKGSGGVYEQYF. CDR3 in DNA: TGTGCCAGCAGCAAAGGGAGCGGGGGGGTTTACGAGCAGTACTTC.

This sequence joins TRBV10-3 and TRBJ2-1; tentative D call: TRBD2 (6 bases). CDR3 length: 14 residues. Trimming left V 7 bases short and J 1 base short, with 11 bases between. Germline CDR1 and CDR2: ENHRY and SYGVKD. CDR3 sequence (DNA): TGTGCCATCAATCCGGGGGTTTCCTACAATGAGCAGTTCTTC. Protein: CAINPGVSYNEQFF.

The rearrangement links TRBV30 to TRBJ2-7; no clear D gene. The CDR3 sequence is 14 residues long. V was shortened by 0 bases and J by 5 bases, with 14 bases between the two germline ends. The germline gives CDR1 GTSNPN, CDR2 SVGIG (reference sequence). In nucleotides, the CDR3 is TGTGCCTGGAGTGTGTTGGCCCCGCGCCACGAGCAGTACTTC. It yields the protein CAWSVLAPRHEQYF.

The gene calls are TRBV2 and TRBJ2-6; no clear D. This CDR3 has 12 residues. V lost 7 bases and J 2 bases, leaving 3 bases between the germline ends. Germline values: CDR1 SNHLY, CDR2 FYNNEI. CDR3 amino acids: CASKTGANVLTF. CDR3 DNA sequence: TGTGCCAGCAAAACTGGGGCCAACGTCCTGACTTTC.

The gene calls are TRBV2 and TRBJ2-1; 9 nucleotides line up with TRBD2. Trimming took 2 bases from V and 4 from J; bases not matched to a gene: 3. The CDR3 has 15 amino acids. Germline V gene data show CDR1 as SNHLY and CDR2 as FYNNEI. CDR3 in amino acids: CASSELSGGYNEQFF. The CDR3 nucleotides are TGTGCCAGCAGTGAACTCAGCGGGGGGTACAATGAGCAGTTCTTC.

The chain recombines TRBV2 with TRBJ2-7; D perhaps matches TRBD1 (6 bases). The CDR3 extends over 13 amino acids. Trimming took 2 bases from V and 7 from J, leaving 12 bases between them. CDR1 is SNHLY and CDR2 is FYNNEI in the germline V gene. The CDR3 is CASSEYRAWEQYF. Written as DNA, the CDR3 is TGTGCCAGCAGTGAATACAGGGCTTGGGAGCAGTACTTC.

This chain connects TRBV5-1 to TRBJ1-2; D not certain. The CDR3 is made up of 14 amino acids. V was shortened by 0 bases and J by 8 bases, with 14 bases between the two germline ends. The germline V gene has CDR1 SGHRS and CDR2 YFSETQ. The CDR3 is CASSLGSEGRGYTF. CDR3 nucleotides: TGCGCCAGCAGCTTGGGGTCAGAAGGCCGGGGCTACACCTTC.

This sequence joins TRBV7-3 and TRBJ1-6; TRBD1 might be the D (5 bases). Germline V lookup: CDR1 SGHTA, CDR2 FQGTGA. The CDR3 runs to 16 residues. The ends were cut back, 1 base at V and 8 bases at J, with 15 bases in the middle. CDR3 DNA sequence: TGTGCCAGCAGCTTAAACCATCAGGGTGGTCATTCACCCCTCCACTTT. Residues: CASSLNHQGGHSPLHF.